This TCR beta chain emerged from a study of T cell repertoires in ileal Crohn's disease. In the study overall: Operated complications were stricturing disease (about 60%) and penetrating disease (roughly 39%). The M6 sample came from neoterminal ileum during colonoscopy after surgery.

Profiling relied on immunoSEQ multiplex PCR, and the TCRdb table lists in-frame clones only, not all of them. Of about 62,000 clones in the sample, about 89% were seen once. Of note for this clone: Its target is not known.

Time point meaning: neoterminal ileum biopsy at postoperative endoscopy, about 6 months after surgery. Whole-study findings and limits: Active smokers at surgery had more clonal expansions than non-smokers.

CDR3 length equals 18 residues. The trim removed 3 bases at V and 0 bases at J, leaving 11 bases unmatched. Germline values: CDR1 MGHRA, CDR2 YSYEKL. The source material was ileal tissue. This sequence was found in an adult with Crohn's disease. The chain carries TRBV4-1 and TRBJ1-3; 7 bases align to TRBD1. CDR3 amino acids: CASSQMDRWTSSGNTIYF. The CDR3 coding sequence is TGCGCCAGCAGCCAGATGGACAGGTGGACATCCTCTGGAAACACCATATATTTT.